A selection of T cell receptor beta chains follows, all from one sample in a study of blood T cells in healthy people across ages. TCRdb reanalysed the 5' RACE reads using MiXCR and keeps one entry per CDR3 protein. The table shows about 730,000 distinct CDR3 sequences, with about 42% occurring only once. Specimen: blood. Source of these receptors: a woman aged 55 to 70 in good health. CDR3s include the opening cysteine and the closing phenylalanine or tryptophan. D genes are given only for firm matches. Clone size is not always given. Where it is, it says once, few, many or a class for expanded clones.

abundance: .; j_gene: TRBJ1-6; d_gene: .; v_gene: TRBV7-6; CDR3aa: CASSQRATFSSYNSPLHF; CDR3nt: TGTGCCAGCAGTCAGAGGGCGACATTTAGCTCCTATAATTCACCCCTCCACTTT
abundance: .; j_gene: TRBJ2-3; d_gene: TRBD1; v_gene: TRBV4-3; CDR3aa: CASSSQTGTGGSDTQYF; CDR3nt: TGCGCCAGCAGCTCACAGACCGGGACAGGGGGCTCAGATACGCAGTATTTT
abundance: .; j_gene: TRBJ2-5; d_gene: .; v_gene: TRBV20-1; CDR3aa: CSARDGAQGETQYF; CDR3nt: TGCAGTGCTAGAGATGGTGCCCAGGGGGAGACCCAGTACTTC
abundance: many; j_gene: TRBJ2-3; d_gene: .; v_gene: TRBV3-1; CDR3aa: CASSHRTDTQYF; CDR3nt: TGTGCCAGCAGCCATCGCACAGATACGCAGTATTTT
abundance: .; j_gene: TRBJ2-7; d_gene: TRBD2; v_gene: TRBV11-1; CDR3aa: CASSLLSGGASEQYF; CDR3nt: TGTGCCAGCAGCTTATTAAGCGGGGGGGCGAGCGAGCAGTACTTC
abundance: few; j_gene: TRBJ2-3; d_gene: TRBD2; v_gene: TRBV4-2; CDR3aa: CASSQAGLRGGTDTQYF; CDR3nt: TGTGCCAGCAGCCAAGCGGGGTTGCGGGGGGGTACAGATACGCAGTATTTT
abundance: .; j_gene: TRBJ2-4; d_gene: TRBD1; v_gene: TRBV9; CDR3aa: CASSVGTGEKRENIQYF; CDR3nt: TGTGCCAGCAGCGTGGGGACAGGGGAGAAACGCGAAAACATTCAGTACTTC
abundance: .; j_gene: TRBJ2-3; d_gene: .; v_gene: TRBV12-3/TRBV12-4; CDR3aa: CASSLTRGGADTQYF; CDR3nt: TGTGCCAGCAGTCTGACCCGGGGAGGTGCAGATACGCAGTATTTT
abundance: many; j_gene: TRBJ2-5; d_gene: .; v_gene: TRBV29-1; CDR3aa: CSVGPRETQYF; CDR3nt: TGCAGCGTTGGACCTAGAGAGACCCAGTACTTC
abundance: many; j_gene: TRBJ2-5; d_gene: .; v_gene: TRBV3-1; CDR3aa: CASSQDAPETQYF; CDR3nt: TGTGCCAGCAGCCAAGATGCTCCGGAGACCCAGTACTTC